This record looks at one T cell receptor (beta chain) sequence and its context. Its specificity is not known. With 4 bases removed from V and 3 bases from J, the gap between germline ends came to 20 bases. Germline V gives CDR1 SGHDT, CDR2 YYEEEE. The length of the CDR3 is 17 residues. PCR amplification relied on 60 Vbeta primers (plus 13 Jbeta primers). Measured with immunoSEQ multiplex PCR; TCRdb has only the in-frame clones, and not every one. This sample has about 98,000 clones, with about 80% found just once. The sample comes from a study of cytomegalovirus exposure and HLA in healthy donors. General observations from the study: Relative to equally common others, HLA-associated TCR beta chains showed greater clonal expansion in a later analysis. Later analysis identified 16,951 TCR beta sequences associated with HLA alleles, using a false discovery rate threshold of 0.05. Available immune exposure information covered CMV serostatus only. Previous analysis showed most TCR beta V segments were productive about 90% or about 30% of the time.

The sequencing input was PBMCs. The receptor was derived from a man aged 18 to 30 in good health and CMV-seropositive. This chain joins TRBV5-6 and TRBJ2-1; the D gene is possibly TRBD2 (7 bases). CDR3 loop: CASSPLPRGANYNEQFF. The CDR3 DNA reads TGTGCCAGCAGCCCACTCCCCCGGGGGGCCAACTACAATGAGCAGTTCTTC.